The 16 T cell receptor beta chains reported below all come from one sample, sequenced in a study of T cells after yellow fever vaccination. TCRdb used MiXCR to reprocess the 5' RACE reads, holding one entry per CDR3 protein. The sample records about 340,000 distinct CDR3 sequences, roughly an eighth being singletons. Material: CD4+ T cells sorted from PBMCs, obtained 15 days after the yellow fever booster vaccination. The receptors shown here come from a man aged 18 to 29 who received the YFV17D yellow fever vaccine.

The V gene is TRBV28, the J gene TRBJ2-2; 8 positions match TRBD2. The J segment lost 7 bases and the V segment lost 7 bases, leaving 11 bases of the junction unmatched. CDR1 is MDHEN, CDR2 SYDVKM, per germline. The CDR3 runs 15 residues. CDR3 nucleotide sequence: TGTGCCAGCACGGGAGGGGGGGCGCCCCACGGGGAGCTGTTTTTT. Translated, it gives CASTGGGAPHGELFF.

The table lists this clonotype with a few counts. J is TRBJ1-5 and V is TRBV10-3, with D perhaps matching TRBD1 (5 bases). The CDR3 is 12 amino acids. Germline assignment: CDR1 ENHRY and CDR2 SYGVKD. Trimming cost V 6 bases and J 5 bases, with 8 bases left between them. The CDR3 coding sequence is TGTGCCATCAGCAGGGATGATCAGCCCCAGCATTTT. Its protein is CAISRDDQPQHF.

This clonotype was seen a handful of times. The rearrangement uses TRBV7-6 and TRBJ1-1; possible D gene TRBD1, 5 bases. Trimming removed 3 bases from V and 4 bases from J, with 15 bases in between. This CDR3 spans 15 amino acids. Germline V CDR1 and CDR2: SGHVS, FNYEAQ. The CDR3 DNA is TGTGCCAGCAGCTTGGGGCCGACCGGGGGCACTGAAGCTTTCTTT. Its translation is CASSLGPTGGTEAFF.

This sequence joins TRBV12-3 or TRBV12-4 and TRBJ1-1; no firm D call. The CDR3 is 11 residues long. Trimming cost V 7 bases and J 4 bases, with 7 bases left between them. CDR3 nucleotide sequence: TGTGCCAGCAACCTGGGCACTGAAGCTTTCTTT. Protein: CASNLGTEAFF.

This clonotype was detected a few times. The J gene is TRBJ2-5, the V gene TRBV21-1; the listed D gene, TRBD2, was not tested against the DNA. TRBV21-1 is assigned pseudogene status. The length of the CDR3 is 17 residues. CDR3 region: CASSKAGGSGGLETQYF. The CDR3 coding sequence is TGTGCCAGCAGCAAAGCGGGTGGGAGCGGGGGCCTAGAGACCCAGTACTTC.

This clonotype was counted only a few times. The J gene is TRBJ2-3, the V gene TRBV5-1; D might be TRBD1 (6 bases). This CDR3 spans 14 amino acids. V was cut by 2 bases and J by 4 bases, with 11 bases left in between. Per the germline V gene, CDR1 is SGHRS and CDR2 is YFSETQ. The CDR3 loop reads CASSFQGQADTQYF. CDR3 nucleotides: TGCGCCAGCAGCTTCCAGGGGCAGGCAGATACGCAGTATTTT.

CDR3 sequence (DNA): TGCAGCTTGTTAGGGACAGGGGACACCTACAATGAGCAGTTCTTC. Residues: CSLLGTGDTYNEQFF. The V gene is TRBV29-1, the J gene TRBJ2-1, with TRBD1 identical over 10 bases. The CDR3 loop spans 15 amino acids. V was clipped by 8 bases and J by 2 bases; unmatched bases: 9. Germline assignment: CDR1 SQVTM and CDR2 ANQGSEA.

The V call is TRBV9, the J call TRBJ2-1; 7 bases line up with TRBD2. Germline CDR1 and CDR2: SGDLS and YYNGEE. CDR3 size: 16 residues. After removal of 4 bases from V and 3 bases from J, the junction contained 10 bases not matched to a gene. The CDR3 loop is CASSTSRQRGYNEQFF. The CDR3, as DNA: TGTGCCAGCAGCACTTCGCGACAGCGGGGCTACAATGAGCAGTTCTTC. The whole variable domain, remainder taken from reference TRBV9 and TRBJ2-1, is DSGVTQTPKHLITATGQRVTLRCSPRSGDLSVYWYQQSLDQGLQFLIQYYNGEERAKGNILERFSAQQFPDLHSELNLSSLELGDSALYFCASSTSRQRGYNEQFFGPGTRLTVL.

The CDR3 protein is CASAPLASLSGNTIYF. CDR3 in DNA: TGTGCCAGCGCGCCCCTAGCCAGTCTGTCTGGAAACACCATATATTTT. The J gene is TRBJ1-3, the V gene TRBV14; D gene unclear. This CDR3 has 16 amino acids. The germline CDR1 and CDR2 sequences are SGHDN and FVKESK. The ends were cut back, 8 bases at V and 1 base at J, with 18 bases in the middle.

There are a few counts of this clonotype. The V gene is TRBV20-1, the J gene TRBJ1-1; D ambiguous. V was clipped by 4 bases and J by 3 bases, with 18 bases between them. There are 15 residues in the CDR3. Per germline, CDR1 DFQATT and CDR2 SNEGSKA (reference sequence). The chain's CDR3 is CSAIRVGNLYTEAFF. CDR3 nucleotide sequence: TGCAGTGCTATCCGGGTTGGGAACCTTTACACTGAAGCTTTCTTT.

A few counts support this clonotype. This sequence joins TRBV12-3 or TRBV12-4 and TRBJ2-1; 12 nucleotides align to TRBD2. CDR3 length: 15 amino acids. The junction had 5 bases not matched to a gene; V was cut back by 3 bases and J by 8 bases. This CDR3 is CASSLASGGGYEQFF. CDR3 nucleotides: TGTGCCAGCAGTTTGGCTAGCGGGGGGGGCTATGAGCAGTTCTTC.

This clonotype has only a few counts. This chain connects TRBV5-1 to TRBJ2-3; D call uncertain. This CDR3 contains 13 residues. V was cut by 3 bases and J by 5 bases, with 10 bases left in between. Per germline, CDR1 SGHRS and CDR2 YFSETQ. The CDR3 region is CASSWREGDTQYF. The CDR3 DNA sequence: TGCGCCAGCAGCTGGAGAGAAGGAGATACGCAGTATTTT.

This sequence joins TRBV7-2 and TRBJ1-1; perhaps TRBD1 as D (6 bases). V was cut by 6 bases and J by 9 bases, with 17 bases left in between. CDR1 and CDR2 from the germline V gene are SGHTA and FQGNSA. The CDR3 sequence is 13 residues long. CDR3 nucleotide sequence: TGTGCCAGCAGATTTAGCGGACAGTTACAAGCTTTCTTT. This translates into CASRFSGQLQAFF.

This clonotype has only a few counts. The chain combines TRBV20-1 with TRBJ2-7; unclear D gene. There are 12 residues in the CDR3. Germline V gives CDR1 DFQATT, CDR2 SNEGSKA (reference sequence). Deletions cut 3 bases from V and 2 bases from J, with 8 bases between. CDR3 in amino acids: CSASRRTYEQYF. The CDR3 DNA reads TGCAGTGCTAGTAGGCGTACCTACGAGCAGTACTTC.

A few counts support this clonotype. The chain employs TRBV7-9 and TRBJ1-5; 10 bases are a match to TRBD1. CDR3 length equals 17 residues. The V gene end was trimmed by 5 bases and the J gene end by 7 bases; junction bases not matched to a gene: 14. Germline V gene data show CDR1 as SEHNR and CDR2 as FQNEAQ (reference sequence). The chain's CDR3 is CASSRTGGKFRGQPQHF. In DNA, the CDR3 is TGTGCCAGCAGCCGGACAGGGGGGAAATTTCGGGGACAGCCCCAGCATTTT.

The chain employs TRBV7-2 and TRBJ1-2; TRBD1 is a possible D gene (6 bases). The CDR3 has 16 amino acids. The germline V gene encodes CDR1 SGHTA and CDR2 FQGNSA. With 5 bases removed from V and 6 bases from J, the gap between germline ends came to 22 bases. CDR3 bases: TGTGCCAGCAGCCTAGGGCGGCGGGGGCCGAGGCATGGCTACACCTTC. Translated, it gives CASSLGRRGPRHGYTF.